The present TCR beta chain was sequenced within a study of cytomegalovirus exposure and HLA in healthy donors. In the PCR, 60 Vbeta and 13 Jbeta primers were used. Sequencing was performed with immunoSEQ multiplex PCR; in TCRdb, only in-frame clones are kept and a portion is missing. The profile shows about 110,000 clones, under 80% of them singletons. V was cut by 3 bases and J by 3 bases, with 10 bases left in between. Per the germline V gene, CDR1 is KGHSH and CDR2 is LQKENI. This CDR3 is built from 14 residues. The material sequenced was PBMCs. The sequence came from a woman aged 50 to 60 in good health and CMV-seropositive. This chain connects TRBV18 to TRBJ2-3; a weak D match, TRBD2 (5 bases). CDR3 nucleotide sequence: TGTGCCAGCTCACCGACTAAACTTACAGATACGCAGTATTTT. Translating it yields CASSPTKLTDTQYF.